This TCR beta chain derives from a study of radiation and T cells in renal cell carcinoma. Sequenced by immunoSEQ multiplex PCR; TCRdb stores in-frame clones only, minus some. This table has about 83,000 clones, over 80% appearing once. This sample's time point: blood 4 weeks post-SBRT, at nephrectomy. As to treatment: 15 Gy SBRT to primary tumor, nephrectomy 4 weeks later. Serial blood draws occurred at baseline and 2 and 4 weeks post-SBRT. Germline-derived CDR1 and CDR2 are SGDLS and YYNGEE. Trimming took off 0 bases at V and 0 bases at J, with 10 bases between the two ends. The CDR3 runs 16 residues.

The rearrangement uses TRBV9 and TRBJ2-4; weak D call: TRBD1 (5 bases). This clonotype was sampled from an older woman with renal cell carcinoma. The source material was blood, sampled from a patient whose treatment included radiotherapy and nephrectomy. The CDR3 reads CASSVAPTVAKNIQYF. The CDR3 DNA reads TGTGCCAGCAGCGTAGCTCCGACAGTAGCCAAAAACATTCAGTACTTC.